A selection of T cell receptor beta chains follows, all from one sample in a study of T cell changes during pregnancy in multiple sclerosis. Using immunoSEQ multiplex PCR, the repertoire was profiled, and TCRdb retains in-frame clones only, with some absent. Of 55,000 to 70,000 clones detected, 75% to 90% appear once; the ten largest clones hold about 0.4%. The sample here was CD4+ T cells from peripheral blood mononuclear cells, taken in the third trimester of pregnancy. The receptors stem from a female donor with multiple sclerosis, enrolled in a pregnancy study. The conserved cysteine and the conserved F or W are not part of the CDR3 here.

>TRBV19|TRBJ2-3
ASRTRGASTDTQY
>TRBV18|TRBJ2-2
ASSPADNGELF
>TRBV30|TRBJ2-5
AWSFSRTSGIQETQY
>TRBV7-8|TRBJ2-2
ASSYEILLAGGRNTGELF
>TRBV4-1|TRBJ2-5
ASSHGGTSGRARETQY
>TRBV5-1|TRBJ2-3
ASSLAGGTDTQY
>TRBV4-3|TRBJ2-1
ASGGAAGGREQF
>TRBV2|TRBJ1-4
ASSTQSFRGRINEKLF
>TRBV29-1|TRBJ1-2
SVPPTGKGYYGYT
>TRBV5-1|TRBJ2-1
ASHYLAGGVDEQF
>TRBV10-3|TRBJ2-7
AISDSTSGSYEQY
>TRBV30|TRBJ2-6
AWSRGRTFSGANVLT
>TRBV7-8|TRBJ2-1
AGGSYNEQF
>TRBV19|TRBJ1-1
ASSGQPNTEAF
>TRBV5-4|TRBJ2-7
ASSLWLKGRISYEQY
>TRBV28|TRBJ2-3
ASSLTSGRVDTQY
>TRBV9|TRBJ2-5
ASSVETEGTQY
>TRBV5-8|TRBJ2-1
ASSFLSGNEQF
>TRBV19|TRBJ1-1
ASRYRDKILNTEAF
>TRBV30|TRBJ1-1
AWSGTRAF
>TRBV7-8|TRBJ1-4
ASSFRPTGVRTNEKLF
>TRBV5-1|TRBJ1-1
ASSSGSGTEAF
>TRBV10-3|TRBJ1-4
AISEPGTTNEKLF
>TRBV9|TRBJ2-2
ASSEGLAGGNTGELF
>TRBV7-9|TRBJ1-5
ASSEGGGRGQPQH
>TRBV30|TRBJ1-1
ASLGGPHLEAF
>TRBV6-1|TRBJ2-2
ASSRHENTGELF
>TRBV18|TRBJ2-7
ASSPAGGSYEQY
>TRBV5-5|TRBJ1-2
ASSLFQGANGYT
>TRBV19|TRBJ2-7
ASSMPRGATSVKY
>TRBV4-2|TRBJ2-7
ASSHHEGAISSYEQY
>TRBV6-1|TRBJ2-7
ASSEDLGGSPYEQY
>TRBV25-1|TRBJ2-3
ASSEPLGRGVDTQY
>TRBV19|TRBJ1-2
ASSRDSDGYYGYT
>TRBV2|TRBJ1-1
AWSAGMNTEAF
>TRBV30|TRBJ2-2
AWSVLSQGSTGELF
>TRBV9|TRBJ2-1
ASSTDIGTSGLEQF